Each of the 17 T cell receptor beta chains below was sequenced from the same sample in a study of T cells in Graves' hyperthyroidism and ophthalmopathy. RNA transcripts provided the source from which TCR beta CDR3 regions were amplified. First-round RT-PCR targeting the TCR CDR3 was performed with the HTBI primer set. TCRdb re-called the multiplex PCR reads with MiXCR, one entry per CDR3 protein. This sample carries 600,000 to 650,000 distinct CDR3 sequences, under 25% of them seen once, and the ten largest clones take approximately 30%. Sequencing input: blood. Receptor source: a man aged 25 to 40 with Graves' ophthalmopathy.

This clonotype occurred a few times. The J gene is TRBJ2-2, the V gene TRBV2, with 9 bases identical to TRBD1. Germline assignment: CDR1 SNHLY and CDR2 FYNNEI. The trim removed 8 bases at V and 4 bases at J, leaving 11 bases unmatched. CDR3 length: 16 residues. The CDR3 nucleotides are TGTGCCAGCCGCGCCCCGGGACAGGGAATCACCGGGGAGCTGTTTTTT. Protein product: CASRAPGQGITGELFF.

This clonotype has a count of ten or more. The gene calls are TRBV30 and TRBJ2-4, with D perhaps being TRBD1 or TRBD2 (6 bases each). V gave up 0 bases and J gave up 7 bases, with 13 bases separating them. The CDR3 covers 14 residues. Germline V gives CDR1 GTSNPN, CDR2 SVGIG (reference sequence). CDR3 bases: TGTGCCTGGAGTGTACTAGGGGGGTTGAACATTCAGTACTTC. Its translation: CAWSVLGGLNIQYF.

This clonotype was recorded a few times. V gene TRBV7-9 combines with J gene TRBJ1-2; 7 nucleotides agree with TRBD1. CDR3 length equals 13 residues. From germline, CDR1 is SEHNR and CDR2 FQNEAQ (reference sequence). After removal of 7 bases from V and 3 bases from J, the junction contained 5 bases not matched to a gene. Written as DNA, the CDR3 is TGTGCCAGCAAAGACAGGGAGGACTATGGCTACACCTTC. This sequence encodes CASKDREDYGYTF.

In its sample, this clonotype was seen many times. The chain couples TRBV12-3 or TRBV12-4 to TRBJ2-1; 9 bases line up with TRBD2. The CDR3 spans 16 residues. Trimming at V came to 2 bases and at J to 7 bases, leaving 9 bases not matched to a gene. CDR3 nucleotide sequence: TGTGCCAGCAGTTTATCCCAGCGGGAGGTTTCGAATGAGCAGTTCTTC. This sequence encodes CASSLSQREVSNEQFF.

The rearrangement links TRBV29-1 to TRBJ1-5; TRBD1 might be the D (6 bases). Germline V lookup: CDR1 SQVTM, CDR2 ANQGSEA. The CDR3 is made up of 13 amino acids. The V and J ends lost 6 bases and 1 base respectively, with 10 bases between them. This CDR3 is CSVLQGSNQPQHF. As DNA, the CDR3 is TGCAGCGTGCTACAGGGAAGCAATCAGCCCCAGCATTTT.

This clonotype was observed a handful of times. The chain is built from TRBV5-1 and TRBJ1-4, with 8 bases matching TRBD1. In germline, CDR1 is SGHRS, CDR2 YFSETQ. The CDR3 covers 14 residues. J was trimmed by 6 bases and V by 1 base; bases with no gene match: 2. In DNA, the CDR3 is TGCGCCAGCAGCTTGCAGGGGGCGGATGAAAAACTGTTTTTT. This codes for CASSLQGADEKLFF.

In nucleotides, the CDR3 is TGCGCCAGCAGCCAAGATCGGCAGGGATCGGACGAAAAACTGTTTTTT. This codes for CASSQDRQGSDEKLFF. The chain uses TRBV4-1 and TRBJ1-4; a weak D match, TRBD1 (5 bases). Germline values: CDR1 MGHRA, CDR2 YSYEKL. The V end lost 0 bases, the J end lost 8 bases, and 16 bases lay between the germline ends. The CDR3 totals 16 residues.

The chain uses TRBV19 and TRBJ2-5; D remains unclear. Germline V gene data show CDR1 as LNHDA and CDR2 as SQIVND (reference sequence). Trimming removed 1 base from V and 5 bases from J, with 11 bases in between. This CDR3 has 14 residues. CDR3 nucleotide sequence: TGTGCCAGTAGTATAGGACAACTTGCCGAGACCCAGTACTTC. This codes for CASSIGQLAETQYF.

This clonotype was counted between two and nine times. The chain carries TRBV20-1 and TRBJ2-7, with 7 bases fitting TRBD2. The length of the CDR3 is 12 residues. The J segment lost 6 bases and the V segment lost 2 bases, leaving 4 bases of the junction unmatched. The germline CDR1 and CDR2 sequences are DFQATT and SNEGSKA (reference sequence). The CDR3 DNA reads as TGCAGTGCTAGACTGACTAGCCGCGAGCAGTACTTC. Translation: CSARLTSREQYF.

This clonotype was counted only a few times. This chain links TRBV29-1 with TRBJ2-7; weak D call: TRBD2 (8 bases). Trimming removed 2 bases at V and 2 bases at J, with 19 bases between. There are 16 residues in the CDR3. CDR1 and CDR2 from the germline V gene are SQVTM and ANQGSEA. In nucleotides, the CDR3 is TGCAGCGTTGAAAGAGGGGGCGCGGGGGGAACCTACGAGCAGTACTTC. It yields the protein CSVERGGAGGTYEQYF.

The table lists this clonotype with a few counts. The chain has TRBV27 and TRBJ2-3, with TRBD2 matching 12 bases. V shed 4 bases, J shed 8 bases, and the junction held 7 bases outside the gene matches. Germline loops: CDR1 MNHEY, CDR2 SMNVEV (reference sequence). The CDR3 is 15 residues long. CDR3 DNA: TGTGCCAGCAGTTCAGTCGGACTAGCGGGAAGTACGCAGTATTTT. Protein product: CASSSVGLAGSTQYF.

The rearrangement links TRBV20-1 to TRBJ2-1, with 8 bases lining up with TRBD2. V lost 3 bases and J lost 10; bases outside the gene matches: 17. From germline, CDR1 is DFQATT and CDR2 SNEGSKA (reference sequence). This CDR3 comprises 16 residues. The CDR3 bases are TGCAGTGCTAGTGTCAGGGGACTAGTAGTATCCAAGGAGCAGTTCTTC. It specifies CSASVRGLVVSKEQFF.

On this clonotype: This sequence may be a read error, since a much larger clone differs from it by one base. The V call is TRBV20-1, the J call TRBJ2-5; 7 nucleotides line up with TRBD2. Germline loops: CDR1 DFQATT, CDR2 SNEGSKA (reference sequence). This CDR3 region has 15 residues. CDR3: CSASGTGGKQGTQYF. The CDR3 region has the DNA TGCAGTGCTAGTGGGACGGGAGGCAAACAAGGGACCCAGTACTTC.

For this clonotype: Since no conserved phenylalanine or tryptophan closes the CDR3, a read error is the likely cause. The chain employs TRBV30 and TRBJ1-5; weak D call: TRBD1 (6 bases). Trimming stripped 0 bases from V and 2 bases from J, with 8 bases between. This CDR3 is built from 14 residues. Germline CDR1 reads GTSNPN; CDR2 reads SVGIG (reference sequence). The chain's CDR3 is CAWSVQGGNQPQHS. In nucleotides, the CDR3 is TGTGCCTGGAGTGTACAGGGTGGCAATCAGCCCCAGCATTCT.

As to this clonotype: A much larger clonotype is one base distant, so this may be a read error. This chain uses TRBV28 with TRBJ2-7, with 7 bases identical to TRBD2. The DNA end is more similar to TRBJ2-1, so the J call may be wrong. CDR3 size: 16 residues. CDR1 is MDHEN and CDR2 is SYDVKM in the germline V gene. DNA for the CDR3: TGTGCCAGCAGTTTAGGAGGGGCTAGCGGTTCCTACGAGCAGTTCTTC. Translated, it gives CASSLGGASGSYEQFF.

This clonotype came up many times. The genes are TRBV30 and TRBJ2-1; D assignment may be TRBD1 or TRBD2 (6 bases each). V was clipped by 4 bases and J by 5 bases, with 12 bases between them. Per germline, CDR1 GTSNPN and CDR2 SVGIG (reference sequence). This CDR3 is 13 amino acids long. The CDR3 DNA follows: TGTGCCTGGAATTGGGGGGCGGACAATGAGCAGTTCTTC. Protein sequence: CAWNWGADNEQFF.

This clonotype was observed a few times. This chain uses TRBV12-3 or TRBV12-4 with TRBJ1-1; D may be TRBD1 (5 bases). V was clipped by 6 bases and J by 2 bases, with 13 bases between them. This CDR3 contains 14 residues. CDR3 sequence reads: CASSGQAGNTEAFF. In DNA form, the CDR3 reads TGTGCCAGCAGCGGACAAGCGGGCAACACTGAAGCTTTCTTT.